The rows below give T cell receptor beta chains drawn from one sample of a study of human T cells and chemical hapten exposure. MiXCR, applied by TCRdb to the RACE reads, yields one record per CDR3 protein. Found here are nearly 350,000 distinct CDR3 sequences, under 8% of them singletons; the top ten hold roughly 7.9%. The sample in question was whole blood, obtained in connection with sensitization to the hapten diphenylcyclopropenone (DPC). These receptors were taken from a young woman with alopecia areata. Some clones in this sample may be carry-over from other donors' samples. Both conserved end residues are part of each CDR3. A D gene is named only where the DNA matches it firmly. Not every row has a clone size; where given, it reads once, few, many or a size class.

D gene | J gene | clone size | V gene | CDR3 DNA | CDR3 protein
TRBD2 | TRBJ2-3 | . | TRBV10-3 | TGTGCCATCACTGAGGATGGGACTAGCGGGGGGGCCATGACAGATACGCAGTATTTT | CAITEDGTSGGAMTDTQYF
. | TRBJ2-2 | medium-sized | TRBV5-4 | TGTGCCAGCAGCTCCATCGGGGTGGAGATGGCCGGGGAGCTGTTTTTT | CASSSIGVEMAGELFF
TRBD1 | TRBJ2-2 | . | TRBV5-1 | TGCGCCAGCAGGGGACAGACTATCACCGGGGAGCTGTTTTTT | CASRGQTITGELFF
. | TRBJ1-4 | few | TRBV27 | TGTGCCAGCATGGCCACGGGACAAGGAAATGAAAAACTGTTTTTT | CASMATGQGNEKLFF
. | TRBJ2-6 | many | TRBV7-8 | TGTGCCAGCAGTTTCGGTTCTTCTGGGGCCAACGTCCTGACTTTC | CASSFGSSGANVLTF
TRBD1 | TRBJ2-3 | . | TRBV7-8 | TGTGCCAGCAGCTACCGGGACAGGGGGCGACCAGATACGCAGTATTTT | CASSYRDRGRPDTQYF
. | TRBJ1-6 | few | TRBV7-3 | TGTGCCAGCAGCCGGGACACGCCGGAATATAATTCACCCCTCCACTTT | CASSRDTPEYNSPLHF
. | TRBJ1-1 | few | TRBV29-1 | TGCAGTCATGGGGGAGGTCTTGAAGCTTTCTTT | CSHGGGLEAFF
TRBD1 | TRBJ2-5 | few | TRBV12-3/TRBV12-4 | TGTGCCAGCAGATCCCAGGGGGTCCAAGAGACCCAGTACTTC | CASRSQGVQETQYF
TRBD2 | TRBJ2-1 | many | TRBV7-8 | TGTGCCAGCAGCTTACTTACTAGCGGGGAGGGTGAGCAGTTCTTC | CASSLLTSGEGEQFF
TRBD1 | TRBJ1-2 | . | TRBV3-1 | TGTGCCAGCAGCCCTAACAGGGGGGGCTATGGCTACACCTTC | CASSPNRGGYGYTF
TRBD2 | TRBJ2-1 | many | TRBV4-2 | TGTGCCAGCAGTAGGAGCGGGGGCTCCTACAATGAGCAGTTCTTC | CASSRSGGSYNEQFF
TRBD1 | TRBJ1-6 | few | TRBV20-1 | TGCAGCCTGGAGGGGGCGGTAAATTCACCCCTCCACTTT | CSLEGAVNSPLHF
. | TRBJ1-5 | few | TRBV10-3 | TGTGCCATCAGTCAGGGGAACGATCAGCCCCAGCATTTT | CAISQGNDQPQHF
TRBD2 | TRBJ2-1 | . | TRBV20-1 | TGCAGTGCCGGACCTAGCGGGGGAAGAAATGAGCAGTTCTTC | CSAGPSGGRNEQFF
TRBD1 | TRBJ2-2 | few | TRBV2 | TGTGCCAGCAGTGGGGGGACAGGGTACACCGGGGAGCTGTTTTTT | CASSGGTGYTGELFF
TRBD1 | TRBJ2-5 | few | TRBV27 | TGTGCCAGCAGTGGTGTGACAGGGAACCCCCACCAAGAGACCCAGTACTTC | CASSGVTGNPHQETQYF
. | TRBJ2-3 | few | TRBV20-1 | TGCAGTGCTAGAGACGGAGAACAGCAGTATTTT | CSARDGEQQYF
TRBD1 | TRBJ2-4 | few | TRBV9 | TGTGCCAGCAGCGCCGGGGACAGGGTGTGGGGAGACATTCAGTACTTC | CASSAGDRVWGDIQYF
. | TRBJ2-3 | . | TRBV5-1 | TGCGCCAGCAGCTTCCGAGGTCAGGGCGGCGGGGCAGATACGCAGTATTTT | CASSFRGQGGGADTQYF
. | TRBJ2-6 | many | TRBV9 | TGTGCCAGCAGCTCAGGACTGAGCTTGGGGGCCAACGTCCTGACTTTC | CASSSGLSLGANVLTF
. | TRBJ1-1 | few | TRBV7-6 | TGTGCCAGCAGCTTAGCGGCGACGACCTTGAACACTGAAGCTTTCTTT | CASSLAATTLNTEAFF
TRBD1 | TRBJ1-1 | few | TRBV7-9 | TGTGCCAGCAGTTTTTCCCGGGACAGAAGGACTGAAGCTTTCTTT | CASSFSRDRRTEAFF
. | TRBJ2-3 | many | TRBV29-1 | TGCAGCGTTGAAGGACAGGACACAGATACGCAGTATTTT | CSVEGQDTDTQYF